This T cell receptor beta chain emerged from a study of T-cell reconstitution after alpha-beta-depleted transplantation in children listed by TCRdb under 2016. Broadly, across the study: Using TCR repertoire profiling, the study quantitatively followed how T-cell immune reconstitution unfolded in children after TCRalphabeta/CD19-depleted allogeneic hematopoietic cell transplantation.

This clonotype has a handful of counts. Its antigen specificity is not known. No quality values exist for individual bases; no much larger clone is one base distant. In light of the paper, this sample's treatment or condition label describes: allogeneic hematopoietic cell transplantation with graft depleted of TCRalphabeta T cells and CD19 B cells. The children who served as transplant recipients had been given grafts of TCRalphabeta/CD19-depleted allogeneic hematopoietic cells. Study-level results and caveats: In some patients, high TCRbeta diversity at day 60 was attributed to recipient T cells and intrathymic progenitors that had survived conditioning. Over the following months the frequencies of hyperexpanded clones went down, and after one year T-cell counts and TCRbeta diversity were mostly credited to newly produced T cells. Apparently early alphabetaT-cell count recovery about two months after transplant reportedly relied on only several hundred rapidly expanded clones derived from non-depleted graft cells.

The library relied on PCR. Instrument used: Illumina HiSeq 2500. Molecular barcoding was employed in the preparation of TCR libraries, with unique molecular identifiers being used to normalize TCRbeta repertoire quantification. TCRdb trimmed the raw reads at Q25, called clones with MiXCR and kept productive beta chains. Entries that share a CDR3 protein sequence are merged under the most common genes and DNA. The sample table shows just over 950,000 distinct CDR3 sequences, and roughly 29% are seen once. Jointly, the top ten make up roughly 30% of the sample. CDR1 LGHNT and CDR2 FRNRAP are derived from the germline V gene. V and J are truncated by 2 bases and 2 bases respectively, leaving an intervening sequence of 20 bases. The CDR3 sequence holds 18 residues, the cysteine and phenylalanine included. The read is trimmed to its CDR3 DNA, 54 bases read in frame from base 1.

The sample was PBMCs, mostly from graft donor cells, taken 360 days after TCRalphabeta/CD19-depleted stem cell transplant. This sequence uses TRBV12-5 and TRBJ2-3; TRBD2 might be the D gene, on 5 matching bases. This TCR was sampled from a boy in the first two years of life who had a stem cell transplant for SCID, so the T cells may come from the graft donor. The CDR3 amino acid sequence is: CASGLPRGAGSSTDTQYF. The DNA sequence reads TGTGCTAGTGGTTTGCCGCGTGGTGCGGGTTCTTCCACAGATACGCAGTATTTT.